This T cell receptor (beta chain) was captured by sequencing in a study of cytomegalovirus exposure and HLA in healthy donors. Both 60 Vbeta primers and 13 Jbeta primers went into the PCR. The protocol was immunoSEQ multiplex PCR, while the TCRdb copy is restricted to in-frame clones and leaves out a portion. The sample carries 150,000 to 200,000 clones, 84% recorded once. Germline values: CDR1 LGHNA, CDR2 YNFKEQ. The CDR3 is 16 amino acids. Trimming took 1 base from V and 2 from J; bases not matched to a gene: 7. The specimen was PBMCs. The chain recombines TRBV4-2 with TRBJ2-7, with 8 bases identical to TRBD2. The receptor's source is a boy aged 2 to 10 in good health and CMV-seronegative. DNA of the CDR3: TGTGCCAGCAGCCAAGCCGGGACTAGGGGCACCTACGAGCAGTACTTC. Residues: CASSQAGTRGTYEQYF.